The following is a T cell receptor beta chain sequence with its context. Its matching antigen is unknown. Data came from immunoSEQ multiplex PCR; TCRdb stores just in-frame clones and leaves some out. The sample lists about 330,000 clones; approximately 86% were seen once. The sample is drawn from a study of cytomegalovirus exposure and HLA in healthy donors. V was pared by 5 bases and J by 0 bases, with 10 bases of the junction left unmatched. The CDR3 loop spans 17 amino acids. Germline V gene data show CDR1 as SGHRS and CDR2 as YFSETQ. Study-wide results and caveats: Researchers catalogued under 200 TCR beta chains as cytomegalovirus-associated.

The receptor was derived from a woman in her twenties or thirties in good health and CMV-seropositive. Sequencing was carried out using PBMCs. V and J are TRBV5-1 and TRBJ2-7; TRBD2 aligns across 11 bases. The CDR3 loop is CASSRGLAVRSSYEQYF. CDR3 sequence (DNA): TGCGCCAGCAGTCGGGGACTAGCGGTTAGGAGCTCCTACGAGCAGTACTTC.